These 30 T cell receptor beta chains were all obtained from the same sample, sequenced in a study of blood T cell repertoires in COVID-19. Assay: immunoSEQ multiplex PCR; the TCRdb copy retains only in-frame clones and omits some. The sample contains 150,000 or so clones, approximately 90% of which appear only once. Sample: peripheral blood. All receptors derive from a woman aged 70-85 years with acute or convalescent COVID-19.

The chain uses TRBV28 and TRBJ1-5, with 8 bases identical to TRBD1. The germline gives CDR1 MDHEN, CDR2 SYDVKM. This CDR3 region has 16 residues. V lost 1 base and J lost 1; bases outside the gene matches: 3. The CDR3 protein is CASSLLTGASNQPQHF. The CDR3 bases are TGTGCCAGCAGTTTATTGACAGGGGCCAGCAATCAGCCCCAGCATTTT.

The chain couples TRBV7-2 to TRBJ2-5; 7 bases map to TRBD2. V trimming: 5 bases; J trimming: 9 bases; junction bases outside the gene matches: 9. Germline V lookup: CDR1 SGHTA, CDR2 FQGNSA. The CDR3 extends over 13 amino acids. The CDR3 here is CASSVGFRGAQYF. The DNA of the CDR3 is TGTGCCAGCAGCGTAGGGTTCCGGGGGGCCCAGTACTTC.

The V call is TRBV7-2, the J call TRBJ2-5, with D tentatively TRBD2 (5 bases). V lost 5 bases to trimming and J lost 5 bases, with 18 bases between them. Germline-derived CDR1 and CDR2 are SGHTA and FQGNSA. The CDR3 is 15 residues long. CDR3 region: CASSIRTPGKETQYF. CDR3 coding DNA: TGTGCCAGCAGCATCCGGACCCCGGGGAAGGAGACCCAGTACTTC.

The chain joins TRBV19 to TRBJ2-4; the D gene is possibly TRBD2 (6 bases). V lost 0 bases to trimming and J lost 0 bases, with 9 bases between them. This CDR3 has 16 residues. Germline V gene sequence: CDR1 LNHDA, CDR2 SQIVND (reference sequence). The CDR3 DNA reads as TGTGCCAGTAGTATAGAGCAGGGACTAGCCAAAAACATTCAGTACTTC. This translates into CASSIEQGLAKNIQYF.

J is TRBJ1-2 and V is TRBV30, with D possibly being TRBD1 (5 bases). Germline lookup yields CDR1 GTSNPN and CDR2 SVGIG (reference sequence). The ends were cut back, 5 bases at V and 0 bases at J, with 10 bases in the middle. CDR3 size: 13 residues. The CDR3, as DNA: TGTGCCTGGTCGGACACAGCTAACTATGGCTACACCTTC. Protein product: CAWSDTANYGYTF.

The V and J genes are TRBV6-5 and TRBJ1-2; the match to TRBD1 covers 7 bases. With 8 bases clipped from V and 3 bases from J, the junction kept 6 bases outside the gene matches. The CDR3 extends over 13 amino acids. Germline CDR1 is MNHEY and CDR2 is SVGAGI. The CDR3, as DNA: TGTGCCAGCCGAAAAACAGGGGACTATGGCTACACCTTC. Translated, it gives CASRKTGDYGYTF.

The chain couples TRBV5-1 to TRBJ2-7; 13 bases line up with TRBD2. V trimming: 4 bases; J trimming: 7 bases; junction bases outside the gene matches: 11. CDR1 and CDR2 (germline): SGHRS, YFSETQ. The CDR3 contains 16 residues. The DNA of the CDR3 is TGCGCCAGCAGCCCCGTTACGGGACTAGCGGGGAGGGAGCAGTACTTC. The encoded protein is CASSPVTGLAGREQYF.

This chain joins TRBV7-9 and TRBJ1-2; 8 nucleotides match TRBD1. This CDR3 comprises 17 residues. From germline, CDR1 is SEHNR and CDR2 FQNEAQ (reference sequence). The V and J ends lost 5 bases and 0 bases, in that order; junction bases with no gene match: 11. DNA for the CDR3: TGTGCCAGCAGCCAAACGGACAGGGTGGCCCCTAACTATGGCTACACCTTC. This sequence encodes CASSQTDRVAPNYGYTF. Drawing the rest from reference TRBV7-9 and TRBJ1-2, the complete variable domain is DTGVSQNPRHKITKRGQNVTFRCDPISEHNRLYWYRQTLGQGPEFLTYFQNEAQLEKSRLLSDRFSAERPKGSFSTLEIQRTEQGDSAMYLCASSQTDRVAPNYGYTFGSGTRLTVV.

The chain combines TRBV3-1 (or the pseudogene TRBV3-2) with TRBJ1-2, with D maybe TRBD1 (5 bases). With 4 bases removed from V and 4 bases from J, the gap between germline ends came to 10 bases. The CDR3 is 13 residues long. Germline V lookup: CDR1 LGHDT, CDR2 YNNKEL (reference sequence). This CDR3 is CASSRDSLYGYTF. The CDR3 DNA follows: TGTGCCAGCAGCCGCGACAGCCTCTATGGCTACACCTTC.

This rearrangement joins TRBV2 to TRBJ2-3; D is possibly TRBD2 (5 bases). V was trimmed by 1 base and J by 9 bases, leaving 8 bases between them. Germline V lookup: CDR1 SNHLY, CDR2 FYNNEI. The CDR3 covers 12 residues. This CDR3 reads CASSEVDLTQYF. DNA of the CDR3: TGTGCCAGCAGTGAAGTGGACTTGACGCAGTATTTT.

V and J are TRBV19 and TRBJ1-1; 7 bases line up with TRBD1. The CDR3 is 16 residues long. Germline V gene lookup returns CDR1 LNHDA and CDR2 SQIVND (reference sequence). The ends lost 3 bases at V and 3 bases at J; junction bases unmatched: 10. CDR3 in DNA: TGTGCCAGTAGTATGGGACAGAGACGACGACACACTGAAGCTTTCTTT. Its translation: CASSMGQRRRHTEAFF.

This clone was picked up one time. The V gene is TRBV6-5, the J gene TRBJ1-3; TRBD1 might be the D (6 bases). The CDR3 has 15 amino acids. Trimming pared 0 bases from V and 4 bases from J, leaving 10 bases between. Germline V gene data show CDR1 as MNHEY and CDR2 as SVGAGI. In nucleotides, the CDR3 is TGTGCCAGCAGTTACTCGGCAGGGGTCGGAAACACCATATATTTT. Its translation: CASSYSAGVGNTIYF.

The chain carries TRBV27 and TRBJ1-1; D not certain. The CDR3 covers 13 residues. Germline V CDR1 and CDR2: MNHEY, SMNVEV (reference sequence). The germline V and J ends were trimmed by 5 bases and 1 base, with 8 bases remaining between them. In nucleotides, the CDR3 is TGTGCCAGCAGTCCAACAGCGAACACTGAAGCTTTCTTT. It encodes CASSPTANTEAFF.

V is TRBV9 and J is TRBJ1-2, with a weak D call TRBD1 (6 bases). CDR1 is SGDLS and CDR2 is YYNGEE in the germline V gene. The CDR3 sequence is 14 residues long. V lost 2 bases, J lost 8 bases, and 16 bases lay in between. Written as DNA, the CDR3 is TGTGCCAGCAGCGTTAGGGGGACACTTGACGGCTACACCTTC. It yields the protein CASSVRGTLDGYTF.

V usage is TRBV5-1 and J usage is TRBJ2-3; the match to TRBD2 covers 8 bases. Trimming cost V 0 bases and J 3 bases; bases outside gene matches: 9. CDR3 length equals 17 residues. Germline V lookup: CDR1 SGHRS, CDR2 YFSETQ. CDR3 coding DNA: TGCGCCAGCAGCTTGGAAGCATCCAGCGGGGGAACAGATACGCAGTATTTT. It specifies CASSLEASSGGTDTQYF. Using reference TRBV5-1 and TRBJ2-3 for the parts outside the CDR3, the full variable domain is KAGVTQTPRYLIKTRGQQVTLSCSPISGHRSVSWYQQTPGQGLQFLFEYFSETQRNKGNFPGRFSGRQFSNSRSEMNVSTLELGDSALYLCASSLEASSGGTDTQYFGPGTRLTVL.

V gene TRBV2 combines with J gene TRBJ1-2, with D unclear. The CDR3 runs to 12 residues. V lost 6 bases and J 7 bases, leaving 12 bases between the germline ends. In germline, CDR1 is SNHLY, CDR2 FYNNEI. The CDR3 loop is CASRPGSFGYTF. The CDR3 DNA reads as TGTGCCAGCAGACCCGGGTCTTTTGGCTACACCTTC.

V gene TRBV4-2 combines with J gene TRBJ2-5; D possibly corresponds to TRBD2 (6 bases). Trimming pared 0 bases from V and 5 bases from J, leaving 16 bases between. Germline V CDR1 and CDR2: LGHNA, YNFKEQ. The CDR3 sequence is 16 residues long. The CDR3 loop reads CASSQDHWRAAETQYF. CDR3 in DNA: TGTGCCAGCAGCCAAGACCACTGGAGGGCCGCCGAGACCCAGTACTTC.

The rearrangement joins TRBV5-1 to TRBJ2-5, with D possibly TRBD1 on 6 matching bases. Germline CDR1 and CDR2: SGHRS and YFSETQ. The V end lost 7 bases, the J end lost 4 bases, and 11 bases lay between the germline ends. The CDR3 has 12 amino acids. DNA for the CDR3: TGCGCCAGCCGAGGGGGAGCAGAGACCCAGTACTTC. Translating it yields CASRGGAETQYF.

The chain is built from TRBV4-2 and TRBJ2-1, with 7 bases fitting TRBD2. Germline V CDR1 and CDR2: LGHNA, YNFKEQ. The V gene end was trimmed by 4 bases and the J gene end by 8 bases; junction bases not matched to a gene: 14. CDR3 length: 16 amino acids. In nucleotides, the CDR3 is TGTGCCAGCAGCCTTGGATACAGCGGGGATGGGGATGAGCAGTTCTTC. Protein: CASSLGYSGDGDEQFF.

The chain couples TRBV3-1 (or the pseudogene TRBV3-2) to TRBJ2-3; the D is unclear. V was pared by 0 bases and J by 2 bases, with 15 bases between. This CDR3 contains 17 residues. CDR1 and CDR2 (germline): LGHDT, YNNKEL (reference sequence). This chain's CDR3 is CASSQDLAWPSTDTQYF. CDR3 coding DNA: TGTGCCAGCAGCCAAGATTTGGCTTGGCCCTCCACAGATACGCAGTATTTT.

The rearrangement uses TRBV20-1 and TRBJ1-4, with D maybe TRBD1 (5 bases). Trimming stripped 8 bases from V and 7 bases from J, with 11 bases between. CDR3 size: 11 residues. CDR1 is DFQATT and CDR2 is SNEGSKA in the germline V gene (reference sequence). CDR3 bases: TGCAGTCGGGGGGAACGTGAAAAACTGTTTTTT. Protein product: CSRGEREKLFF.

The chain is built from TRBV7-8 and TRBJ2-3, with 7 positions matching TRBD1. CDR1 is SGHVS, CDR2 FQNEAQ, per germline. The CDR3 consists of 20 residues. V lost 5 bases and J lost 2; bases outside the gene matches: 22. As DNA, the CDR3 is TGTGCCAGCAGCCAACGTCAGGCCAGGGGGTCATCTGCGATCACAGATACGCAGTATTTT. Amino acid sequence: CASSQRQARGSSAITDTQYF.

This clone occurred a few times. The J gene is TRBJ1-1, the V gene TRBV30; the D gene is possibly TRBD1 (6 bases). CDR1 is GTSNPN and CDR2 is SVGIG in the germline V gene (reference sequence). The CDR3 is 13 amino acids. With 0 bases removed from V and 3 bases from J, the gap between germline ends came to 8 bases. The CDR3: CAWSVNRDTEAFF. The DNA for the CDR3 is TGTGCCTGGAGTGTAAACAGGGACACTGAAGCTTTCTTT.

This clone was seen a single time. The rearrangement uses TRBV2 and TRBJ1-2, with D tentatively TRBD1 (6 bases). In germline, CDR1 is SNHLY, CDR2 FYNNEI. CDR3 length: 12 residues. V lost 6 bases and J 10 bases, leaving 15 bases between the germline ends. This chain's CDR3 is CASRIDRLPYTF. In nucleotides, the CDR3 is TGTGCCAGCAGGATCGACAGGCTCCCCTACACCTTC. The full variable domain, with the rest looked up from reference TRBV2 and TRBJ1-2, is EPEVTQTPSHQVTQMGQEVILRCVPISNHLYFYWYRQILGQKVEFLVSFYNNEISEKSEIFDDQFSVERPDGSNFTLKIRSTKLEDSAMYFCASRIDRLPYTFGSGTRLTVV.

The count of this clone is one. V is TRBV6-6 and J is TRBJ1-4; D not certain. Trimming cost V 2 bases and J 8 bases, with 12 bases left between them. This CDR3 is built from 14 residues. CDR1 and CDR2 from the germline V gene are MNHNY and SVGAGI (reference sequence). The CDR3 protein is CASSYEIGGEKLFF. The CDR3 DNA follows: TGTGCCAGCAGTTACGAGATAGGAGGAGAAAAACTGTTTTTT.

CDR3 sequence: CASSYAGGGTPLHF. In nucleotides, the CDR3 is TGTGCCAGCAGTTATGCCGGAGGGGGCACACCCCTCCACTTT. The genes are TRBV6-2 or TRBV6-3 and TRBJ1-6, with 7 nucleotides matching TRBD1. V was clipped by 3 bases and J by 11 bases; unmatched bases: 7. Per germline, CDR1 MNHEY and CDR2 SVGEGT. The CDR3 runs 14 residues.

Points on this clone: At one of its ends the junction is not consistent with the germline gene, which may arise from a read error. CDR3 DNA: TGTGCTAGCAGCTCCCATACTACGAATCAGGGGGCTCGGGGGACCCAGTACTTC. Its protein is CASSSHTTNQGARGTQYF. The gene calls are TRBV7-7 and TRBJ2-5; the match to TRBD1 covers 8 bases. The CDR3 totals 18 residues. Germline loops: CDR1 SSHAT, CDR2 FNYEAQ (reference sequence).

The V gene is TRBV11-2, the J gene TRBJ1-6, with 7 bases fitting TRBD1. Germline CDR1 reads SGHAT; CDR2 reads FQNNGV. The V gene end was trimmed by 5 bases and the J gene end by 3 bases; junction bases not matched to a gene: 4. This CDR3 is 15 amino acids long. The CDR3 sequence: CASSPTGNYNSPLHF. CDR3 DNA sequence: TGTGCCAGCAGCCCGACAGGGAACTATAATTCACCCCTCCACTTT.

CDR3: CAISVGREDGTEAFF. In DNA, the CDR3 is TGTGCCATCAGTGTAGGCAGGGAGGATGGTACTGAAGCTTTCTTT. The V gene is TRBV10-3, the J gene TRBJ1-1; TRBD1 is a possible D gene (5 bases). The germline V gene encodes CDR1 ENHRY and CDR2 SYGVKD. Trimming cost V 4 bases and J 5 bases, with 17 bases left between them. The CDR3 extends over 15 amino acids.

The chain couples TRBV7-9 to TRBJ2-5, with TRBD1 identical over 7 bases. The CDR3 is 14 amino acids. V shed 5 bases and J 4 bases; nucleotides not matched to a gene: 7. Germline V gene lookup returns CDR1 SEHNR and CDR2 FQNEAQ (reference sequence). Here the CDR3 reads CASSTPRTGETQYF. CDR3 bases: TGTGCCAGCAGCACTCCCCGGACAGGAGAGACCCAGTACTTC.